The 8 T cell receptor beta chains below all came from one sample that was sequenced in a study of blood T cell repertoires in COVID-19. The data were produced by immunoSEQ multiplex PCR, yet TCRdb's version contains in-frame clones alone and is incomplete. The sample yields 150,000 to 200,000 clones, about 77% seen once. Specimen: peripheral blood. These receptors were obtained from an elderly woman with acute or convalescent COVID-19.

The chain recombines TRBV6-5 with TRBJ2-5, with TRBD2 identical over 10 bases. This CDR3 is built from 16 residues. Looked up from germline, CDR1 is MNHEY and CDR2 is SVGAGI. J lost 1 base, V lost 0 bases, and 2 bases had no gene match. The CDR3 DNA follows: TGTGCCAGCAGTTACTCGAAGCGGGGGGGCCAAGAGACCCAGTACTTC. It specifies CASSYSKRGGQETQYF.

This sequence joins TRBV4-1 and TRBJ1-2; TRBD1 might be the D (6 bases). This CDR3 contains 15 residues. Germline assignment: CDR1 MGHRA and CDR2 YSYEKL. V shed 2 bases and J shed 4 bases, with 14 bases lying between them. CDR3 nucleotides: TGCGCCAGCAGCCAAATGTCACAGGGACCCTATGGCTACACCTTC. This translates into CASSQMSQGPYGYTF.

On this clone itself: The same CDR3 can be traced to other DNA sequences in this sample. The chain recombines TRBV2 with TRBJ1-5, with TRBD1 matching 10 bases. Trimming took 7 bases from V and 4 from J; bases not matched to a gene: 4. The CDR3 is made up of 14 amino acids. The germline V gene has CDR1 SNHLY and CDR2 FYNNEI. CDR3 DNA: TGTGCCAGCACTCGGGACAGGGGAAATCAGCCCCAGCATTTT. Amino acids: CASTRDRGNQPQHF.

The J gene is TRBJ2-7, the V gene TRBV10-2; TRBD1 agrees at 7 bases. Germline V lookup: CDR1 WSHSY, CDR2 SAAADI. Germline trimming cut 2 bases from V and 0 bases from J; bases unmatched to any gene: 4. The CDR3 loop spans 15 amino acids. CDR3: CASSEPYRGSYEQYF. The CDR3 coding sequence is TGCGCCAGCAGTGAGCCTTACAGGGGCTCCTACGAGCAGTACTTC.

This clone appeared a few times. The chain is built from TRBV14 and TRBJ2-7; possible D gene TRBD2, 6 bases. CDR1 is SGHDN, CDR2 FVKESK, per germline. V lost 2 bases and J 4 bases, leaving 15 bases between the germline ends. The CDR3 totals 15 residues. The chain's CDR3 is CASSQPGLSRYEQYF. The CDR3 nucleotides are TGTGCCAGCAGCCAACCGGGACTTAGCCGATACGAGCAGTACTTC.

The V call is TRBV15, the J call TRBJ1-1, with TRBD1 identical over 7 bases. The CDR3 runs to 15 residues. With 0 bases clipped from V and 0 bases from J, the junction kept 1 base outside the gene matches. Looked up from germline, CDR1 is LNHNV and CDR2 is YYDKDF (reference sequence). The CDR3 protein is CATSRDRGLNTEAFF. The CDR3 DNA sequence: TGTGCCACCAGCAGAGACAGGGGGTTGAACACTGAAGCTTTCTTT.

This clone was counted a single time. The chain couples TRBV19 to TRBJ2-6, with D unclear. The V and J ends lost 5 bases and 0 bases respectively, with 8 bases between them. This CDR3 has 15 residues. CDR1 is LNHDA and CDR2 is SQIVND in the germline V gene (reference sequence). The DNA of the CDR3 is TGTGCCAGTAGTCCGGTTGGCTCTGGGGCCAACGTCCTGACTTTC. Translation gives CASSPVGSGANVLTF.

The chain links TRBV3-1 (or the pseudogene TRBV3-2) to TRBJ2-3, with 12 bases lining up with TRBD2. Germline CDR1 and CDR2: LGHDT and YNNKEL (reference sequence). Unmatched junction bases numbered 4, after V lost 4 bases and J lost 2 bases. This CDR3 has 16 amino acids. Here the CDR3 reads CASSRGLAGFTDTQYF. CDR3 DNA sequence: TGTGCCAGCAGCCGCGGACTAGCGGGATTCACAGATACGCAGTATTTT.